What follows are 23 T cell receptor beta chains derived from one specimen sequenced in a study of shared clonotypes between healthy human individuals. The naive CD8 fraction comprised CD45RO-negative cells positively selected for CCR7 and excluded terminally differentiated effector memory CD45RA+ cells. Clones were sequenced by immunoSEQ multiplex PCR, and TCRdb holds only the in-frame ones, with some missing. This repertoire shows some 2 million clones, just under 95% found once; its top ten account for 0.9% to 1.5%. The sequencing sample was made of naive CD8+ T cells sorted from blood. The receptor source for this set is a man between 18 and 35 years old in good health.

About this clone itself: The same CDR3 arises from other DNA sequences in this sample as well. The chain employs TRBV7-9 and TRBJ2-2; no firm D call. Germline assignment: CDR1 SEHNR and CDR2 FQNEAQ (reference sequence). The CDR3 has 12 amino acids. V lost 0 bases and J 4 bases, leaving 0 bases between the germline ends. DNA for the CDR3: TGTGCCAGCAGCTTAGCCACCGGGGAGCTGTTTTTT. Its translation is CASSLATGELFF.

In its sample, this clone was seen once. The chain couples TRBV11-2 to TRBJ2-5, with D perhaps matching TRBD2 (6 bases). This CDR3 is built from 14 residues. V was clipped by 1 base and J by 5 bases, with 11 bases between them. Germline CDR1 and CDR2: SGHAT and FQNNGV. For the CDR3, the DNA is TGTGCCAGCAGCTTAGGCCCGGGAGCTGAGACCCAGTACTTC. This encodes CASSLGPGAETQYF.

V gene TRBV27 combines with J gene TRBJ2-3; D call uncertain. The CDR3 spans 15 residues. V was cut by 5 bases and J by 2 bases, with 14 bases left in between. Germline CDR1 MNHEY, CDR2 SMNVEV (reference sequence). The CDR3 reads CASSLTAPDTDTQYF. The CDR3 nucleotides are TGTGCCAGCAGTCTCACGGCACCGGACACAGATACGCAGTATTTT.

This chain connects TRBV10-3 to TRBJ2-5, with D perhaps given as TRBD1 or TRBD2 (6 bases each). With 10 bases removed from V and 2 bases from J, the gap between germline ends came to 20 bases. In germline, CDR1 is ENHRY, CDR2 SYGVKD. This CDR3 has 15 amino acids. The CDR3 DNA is TGTGCCACCCGCCCGGAGGGGGTTCTTCAAGAGACCCAGTACTTC. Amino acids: CATRPEGVLQETQYF.

The chain's CDR3 is CASSSPTGGETQYF. DNA of the CDR3: TGTGCCAGCAGCTCTCCGACAGGGGGAGAGACCCAGTACTTC. The rearrangement links TRBV7-9 to TRBJ2-5; 9 nucleotides line up with TRBD1. With V trimmed by 4 bases and J by 4 bases, 4 bases remained unmatched. This CDR3 spans 14 amino acids. Germline V gene data show CDR1 as SEHNR and CDR2 as FQNEAQ (reference sequence).

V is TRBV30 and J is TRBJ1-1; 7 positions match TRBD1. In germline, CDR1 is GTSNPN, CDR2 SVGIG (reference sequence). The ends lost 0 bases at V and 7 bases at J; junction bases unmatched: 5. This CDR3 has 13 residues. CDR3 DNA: TGTGCCTGGAGTGTCGGACAGGTTAATGAAGCTTTCTTT. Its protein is CAWSVGQVNEAFF. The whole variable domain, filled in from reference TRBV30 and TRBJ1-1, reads SQTIHQWPATLVQPVGSPLSLECTVEGTSNPNLYWYRQAAGRGLQLLFYSVGIGQISSEVPQNLSASRPQDRQFILSSKKLLLSDSGFYLCAWSVGQVNEAFFGQGTRLTVV.

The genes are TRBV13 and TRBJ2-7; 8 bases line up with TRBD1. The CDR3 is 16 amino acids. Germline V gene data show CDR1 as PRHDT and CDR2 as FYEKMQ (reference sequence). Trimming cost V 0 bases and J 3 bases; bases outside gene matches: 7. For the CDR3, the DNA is TGTGCCAGCAGCTTAGGTGGGACAGGAGCGATCTACGAGCAGTACTTC. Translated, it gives CASSLGGTGAIYEQYF. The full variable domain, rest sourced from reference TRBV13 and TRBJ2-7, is AAGVIQSPRHLIKEKRETATLKCYPIPRHDTVYWYQQGPGQDPQFLISFYEKMQSDKGSIPDRFSAQQFSDYHSELNMSSLELGDSALYFCASSLGGTGAIYEQYFGPGTRLTVT.

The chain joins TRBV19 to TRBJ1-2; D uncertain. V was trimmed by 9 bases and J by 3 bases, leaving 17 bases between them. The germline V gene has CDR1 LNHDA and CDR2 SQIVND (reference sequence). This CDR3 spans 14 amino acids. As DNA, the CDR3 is TGTGCCAGCGCTGTCCGGTCTCGAGACTATGGCTACACCTTC. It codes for CASAVRSRDYGYTF.

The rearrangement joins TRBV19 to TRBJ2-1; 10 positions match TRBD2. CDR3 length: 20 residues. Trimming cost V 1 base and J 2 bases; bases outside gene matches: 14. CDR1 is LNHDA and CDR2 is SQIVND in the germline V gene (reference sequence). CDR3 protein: CASSIGMASGGRGTYNEQFF. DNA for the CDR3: TGTGCCAGTAGTATAGGGATGGCTAGCGGGGGTCGAGGGACCTACAATGAGCAGTTCTTC.

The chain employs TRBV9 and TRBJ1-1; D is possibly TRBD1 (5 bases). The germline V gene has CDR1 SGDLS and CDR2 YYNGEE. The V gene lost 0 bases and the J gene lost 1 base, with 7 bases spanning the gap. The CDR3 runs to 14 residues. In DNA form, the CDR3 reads TGTGCCAGCAGCGTAGAACAGGAGAACACTGAAGCTTTCTTT. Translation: CASSVEQENTEAFF. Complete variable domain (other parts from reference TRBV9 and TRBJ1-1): DSGVTQTPKHLITATGQRVTLRCSPRSGDLSVYWYQQSLDQGLQFLIQYYNGEERAKGNILERFSAQQFPDLHSELNLSSLELGDSALYFCASSVEQENTEAFFGQGTRLTVV.

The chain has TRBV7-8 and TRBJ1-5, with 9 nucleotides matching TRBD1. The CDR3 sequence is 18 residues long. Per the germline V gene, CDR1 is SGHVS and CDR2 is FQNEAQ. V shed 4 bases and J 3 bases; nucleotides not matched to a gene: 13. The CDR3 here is CASSSTYSGQGYNQPQHF. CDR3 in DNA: TGTGCCAGCAGCTCCACCTATTCGGGACAGGGATACAATCAGCCCCAGCATTTT.

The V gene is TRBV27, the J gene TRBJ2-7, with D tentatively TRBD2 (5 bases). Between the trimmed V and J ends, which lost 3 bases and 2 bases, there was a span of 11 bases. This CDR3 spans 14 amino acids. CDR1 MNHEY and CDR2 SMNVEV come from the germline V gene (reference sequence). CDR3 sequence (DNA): TGTGCCAGCAGTTTTGCCGCGGGTGCCTACGAGCAGTACTTC. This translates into CASSFAAGAYEQYF.

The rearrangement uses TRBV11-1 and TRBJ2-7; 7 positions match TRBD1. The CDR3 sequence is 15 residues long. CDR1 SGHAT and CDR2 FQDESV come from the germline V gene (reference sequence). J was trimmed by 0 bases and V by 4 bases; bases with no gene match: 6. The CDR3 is CASSSRQGPSYEQYF. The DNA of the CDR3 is TGTGCCAGCAGCTCCCGACAGGGCCCCTCCTACGAGCAGTACTTC. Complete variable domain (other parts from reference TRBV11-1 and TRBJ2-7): EAEVAQSPRYKITEKSQAVAFWCDPISGHATLYWYRQILGQGPELLVQFQDESVVDDSQLPKDRFSAERLKGVDSTLKIQPAELGDSAMYLCASSSRQGPSYEQYFGPGTRLTVT.

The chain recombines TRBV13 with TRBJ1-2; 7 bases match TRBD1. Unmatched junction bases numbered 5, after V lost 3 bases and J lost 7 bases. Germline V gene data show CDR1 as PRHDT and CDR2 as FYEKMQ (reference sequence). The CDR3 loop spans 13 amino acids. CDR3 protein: CASSLNDRVGYTF. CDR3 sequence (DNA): TGTGCCAGCAGCTTGAACGACAGGGTTGGCTACACCTTC.

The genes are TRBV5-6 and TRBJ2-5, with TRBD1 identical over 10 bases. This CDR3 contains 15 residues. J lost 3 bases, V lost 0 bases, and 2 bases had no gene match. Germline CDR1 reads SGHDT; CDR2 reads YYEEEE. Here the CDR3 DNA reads TGTGCCAGCAGCTTGGTTGGGACAGGGGAAGAGACCCAGTACTTC. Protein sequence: CASSLVGTGEETQYF.

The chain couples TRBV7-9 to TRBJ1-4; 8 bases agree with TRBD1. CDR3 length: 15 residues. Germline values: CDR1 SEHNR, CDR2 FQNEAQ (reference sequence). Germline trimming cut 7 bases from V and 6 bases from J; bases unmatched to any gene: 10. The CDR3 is CASTDYRGDDEKLFF. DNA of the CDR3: TGTGCCAGCACCGACTACAGGGGGGATGATGAAAAACTGTTTTTT.

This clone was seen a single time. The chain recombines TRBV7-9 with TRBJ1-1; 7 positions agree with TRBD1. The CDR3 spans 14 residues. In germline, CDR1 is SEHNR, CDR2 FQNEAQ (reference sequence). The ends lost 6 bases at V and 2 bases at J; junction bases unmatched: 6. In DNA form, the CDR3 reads TGTGCCAGCAGGCAAACAGGGGCCAACACTGAAGCTTTCTTT. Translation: CASRQTGANTEAFF.

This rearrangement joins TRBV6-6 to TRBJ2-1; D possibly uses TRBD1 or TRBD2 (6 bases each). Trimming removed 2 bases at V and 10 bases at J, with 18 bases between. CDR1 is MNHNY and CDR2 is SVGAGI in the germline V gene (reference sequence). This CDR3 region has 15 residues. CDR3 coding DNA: TGTGCCAGCAGTTACGTTGGCCTCTTAGGGGGGGAGCAGTTCTTC. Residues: CASSYVGLLGGEQFF.

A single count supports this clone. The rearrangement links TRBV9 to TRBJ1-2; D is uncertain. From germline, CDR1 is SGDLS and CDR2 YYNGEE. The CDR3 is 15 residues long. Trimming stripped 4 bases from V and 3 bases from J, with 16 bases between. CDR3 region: CASSPAGNGYYGYTF. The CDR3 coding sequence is TGTGCCAGCAGCCCGGCGGGGAACGGCTACTATGGCTACACCTTC.

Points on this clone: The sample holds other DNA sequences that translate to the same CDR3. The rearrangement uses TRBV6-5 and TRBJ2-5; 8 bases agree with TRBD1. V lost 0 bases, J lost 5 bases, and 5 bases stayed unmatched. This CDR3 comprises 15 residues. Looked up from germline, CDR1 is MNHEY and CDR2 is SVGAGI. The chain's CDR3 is CASSYSGTGGETQYF. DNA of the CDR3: TGTGCCAGCAGTTACTCCGGGACAGGCGGGGAGACCCAGTACTTC.

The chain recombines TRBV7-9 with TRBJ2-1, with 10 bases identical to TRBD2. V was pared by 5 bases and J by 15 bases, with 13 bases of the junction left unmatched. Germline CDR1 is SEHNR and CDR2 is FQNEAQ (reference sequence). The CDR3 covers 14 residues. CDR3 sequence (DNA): TGTGCCAGCAGCCCCAGGGATCAGCGGGAGGGCCTGTTCTTC. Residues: CASSPRDQREGLFF.

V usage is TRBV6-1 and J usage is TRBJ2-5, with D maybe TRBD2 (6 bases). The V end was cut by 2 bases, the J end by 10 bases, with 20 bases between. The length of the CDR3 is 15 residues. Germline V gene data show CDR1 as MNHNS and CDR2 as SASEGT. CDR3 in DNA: TGTGCCAGCAGTGAATGGGGGGACCCAAGGGTCGGCCAGTACTTC. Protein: CASSEWGDPRVGQYF.

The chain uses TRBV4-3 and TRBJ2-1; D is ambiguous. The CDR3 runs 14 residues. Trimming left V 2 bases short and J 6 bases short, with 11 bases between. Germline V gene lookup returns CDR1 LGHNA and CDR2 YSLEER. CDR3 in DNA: TGCGCCAGCAGCCAACCGACCCTTACCAATGAGCAGTTCTTC. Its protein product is CASSQPTLTNEQFF.